The entry below describes one T cell receptor beta chain. A second PCR, run for about 7 to 11 cycles, used a sample-barcoded 5' primer plus a J-beta primer mix. TCRdb recomputed calls from the 5' RACE reads with MiXCR, one row per CDR3 protein. Among nearly 1 million distinct CDR3 sequences listed, roughly 51% were seen once. Losses at the gene ends were 6 bases for V and 11 bases for J; bases not matched to a gene: 6. CDR1 and CDR2 from the germline V gene are KGHSH and LQKENI. CDR3 size: 11 residues. This sample was taken from a study of blood T cells in healthy people across ages. Study context: Through template switching, about one barcoded beta molecule was captured per two T cells, as measured in model experiments.

The specimen sequenced was blood. The origin of this receptor is an older woman in good health. V gene TRBV18 combines with J gene TRBJ2-5; 7 bases align to TRBD1. CDR3 nucleotides: TGTGCCAGCTCCCCGGACAGGAAGCAGTACTTC. Amino acids: CASSPDRKQYF.